These 26 T cell receptor beta chains originate from one sample sequenced in a study of radiation and T cells in renal cell carcinoma. Specified time point: baseline pretreatment blood. The treatment: 15 Gy SBRT to primary tumor, nephrectomy 4 weeks later. Repertoires were generated with immunoSEQ multiplex PCR, while TCRdb's copy carries only in-frame clones and drops some. The sample records 130,000 to 150,000 clones, 88% being singletons. Specimen: blood, collected from a patient whose treatment included radiotherapy and nephrectomy. These receptors originate from a woman in her seventies with renal cell carcinoma.

This clone is a singleton in its sample. V gene TRBV2 combines with J gene TRBJ1-5, with 8 bases aligning to TRBD1. Per germline, CDR1 SNHLY and CDR2 FYNNEI. The CDR3 contains 17 residues. The junction had 8 bases not matched to a gene; V was cut back by 4 bases and J by 0 bases. The chain's CDR3 is CASSVARGHDSNQPQHF. In DNA, the CDR3 is TGTGCCAGCAGTGTGGCCAGGGGGCATGATAGCAATCAGCCCCAGCATTTT.

V and J are TRBV2 and TRBJ2-1; D unresolved. The CDR3 has 12 residues. Looked up from germline, CDR1 is SNHLY and CDR2 is FYNNEI. The V and J ends lost 7 bases and 5 bases respectively, with 9 bases between them. The CDR3 loop is CASNVRNNEQFF. The CDR3 coding sequence is TGTGCCAGCAACGTCCGGAACAATGAGCAGTTCTTC.

This clone occurred a few times. This same CDR3 is encoded by further DNA sequences in the sample. This rearrangement joins TRBV5-1 to TRBJ2-3; D is ambiguous. The germline CDR1 and CDR2 sequences are SGHRS and YFSETQ. This CDR3 is 11 amino acids long. Trimming pared 0 bases from V and 5 bases from J, leaving 1 base between. In nucleotides, the CDR3 is TGCGCCAGCAGCTTGGAAGATACGCAGTATTTT. It codes for CASSLEDTQYF. The full variable domain, in which reference TRBV5-1 and TRBJ2-3 provide the parts outside the CDR3, is KAGVTQTPRYLIKTRGQQVTLSCSPISGHRSVSWYQQTPGQGLQFLFEYFSETQRNKGNFPGRFSGRQFSNSRSEMNVSTLELGDSALYLCASSLEDTQYFGPGTRLTVL.

V is TRBV7-3 and J is TRBJ2-3; D possibly corresponds to TRBD2 (6 bases). CDR3 length: 14 amino acids. Trimming shortened V by 1 base and J by 4 bases, and 9 bases separated the two germline ends. Germline assignment: CDR1 SGHTA and CDR2 FQGTGA. CDR3 region: CASSLSGKADTQYF. CDR3 nucleotide sequence: TGTGCCAGCAGCTTAAGCGGGAAAGCAGATACGCAGTATTTT. Drawing the rest from reference TRBV7-3 and TRBJ2-3, the complete variable domain is GAGVSQTPSNKVTEKGKYVELRCDPISGHTALYWYRQSLGQGPEFLIYFQGTGAADDSGLPNDRFFAVRPEGSVSTLKIQRTERGDSAVYLCASSLSGKADTQYFGPGTRLTVL.

Concerning this clone: Other DNA variants within this sample encode the same CDR3. The rearrangement links TRBV27 to TRBJ2-3, with TRBD2 matching over 10 bases. This CDR3 has 16 residues. The V gene's germline CDR1 is MNHEY and CDR2 SMNVEV (reference sequence). J was trimmed by 0 bases and V by 6 bases; bases with no gene match: 6. The CDR3 DNA follows: TGTGCCAGCAGCCTCACAGCGGGGGGGAGCACAGATACGCAGTATTTT. This translates into CASSLTAGGSTDTQYF.

The V gene is TRBV5-1, the J gene TRBJ1-1; D gene unclear. The CDR3 sequence is 15 residues long. V was shortened by 3 bases and J by 6 bases, with 18 bases between the two germline ends. Per the germline V gene, CDR1 is SGHRS and CDR2 is YFSETQ. Written as DNA, the CDR3 is TGCGCCAGCAGCTGGGCTCAGGTCAAGGGTGCTGAAGCTTTCTTT. Encoded protein: CASSWAQVKGAEAFF.

The V gene is TRBV11-3, the J gene TRBJ1-1; D is uncertain. Per germline, CDR1 SGHNT and CDR2 YENEEA. Trimming removed 0 bases from V and 1 base from J, with 9 bases in between. CDR3 length: 15 amino acids. DNA for the CDR3: TGTGCCAGCAGCTTAGATGGCCGGCGGAACACTGAAGCTTTCTTT. Translating gives CASSLDGRRNTEAFF.

V is TRBV5-4 and J is TRBJ2-4; 8 bases are shared with TRBD1. J was trimmed by 0 bases and V by 0 bases; bases with no gene match: 5. This CDR3 region has 17 residues. Germline-derived CDR1 and CDR2 are SGHNT and YYREEE (reference sequence). Here the CDR3 DNA reads TGTGCCAGCAGCTTGGAAGGACAGGGATTAGCCAAAAACATTCAGTACTTC. Translation: CASSLEGQGLAKNIQYF.

In this sample, this clone turned up once. The V gene is TRBV19, the J gene TRBJ1-1; D might be TRBD1 (5 bases). This CDR3 spans 14 amino acids. Germline V gives CDR1 LNHDA, CDR2 SQIVND (reference sequence). Trimming left V 1 base short and J 2 bases short, with 8 bases between. CDR3 protein: CASSIAGLNTEAFF. The CDR3 DNA follows: TGTGCCAGTAGTATAGCAGGGCTTAACACTGAAGCTTTCTTT.

This rearrangement joins TRBV5-4 to TRBJ2-5; D not certain. V was pared by 1 base and J by 5 bases, with 6 bases between. The CDR3 is 12 amino acids. Germline CDR1 SGHNT, CDR2 YYREEE (reference sequence). The CDR3 here is CASSLTGETQYF. The CDR3 DNA follows: TGTGCCAGCAGCTTGACCGGCGAGACCCAGTACTTC.

This chain joins TRBV9 and TRBJ2-7; 8 nucleotides agree with TRBD2. Germline values: CDR1 SGDLS, CDR2 YYNGEE. The length of the CDR3 is 14 residues. V lost 0 bases, J lost 3 bases, and 2 bases stayed unmatched. For the CDR3, the DNA is TGTGCCAGCAGCGTAGGGACTAGCTTCTACGAGCAGTACTTC. It codes for CASSVGTSFYEQYF. The full variable domain, with the rest looked up from reference TRBV9 and TRBJ2-7, is DSGVTQTPKHLITATGQRVTLRCSPRSGDLSVYWYQQSLDQGLQFLIQYYNGEERAKGNILERFSAQQFPDLHSELNLSSLELGDSALYFCASSVGTSFYEQYFGPGTRLTVT.

The rearrangement uses TRBV9 and TRBJ1-1, with TRBD1 as a possible D gene (6 bases). The germline V and J ends were trimmed by 0 bases and 2 bases, with 8 bases remaining between them. The CDR3 is 14 amino acids. Per the germline V gene, CDR1 is SGDLS and CDR2 is YYNGEE. The chain's CDR3 is CASSVEQGNTEAFF. The CDR3 DNA is TGTGCCAGCAGCGTAGAACAGGGTAACACTGAAGCTTTCTTT. Combining the CDR3 with reference TRBV9 and TRBJ1-1 gives the whole variable domain DSGVTQTPKHLITATGQRVTLRCSPRSGDLSVYWYQQSLDQGLQFLIQYYNGEERAKGNILERFSAQQFPDLHSELNLSSLELGDSALYFCASSVEQGNTEAFFGQGTRLTVV.

The genes are TRBV10-3 and TRBJ2-7, with 11 bases that match TRBD1. The germline V gene encodes CDR1 ENHRY and CDR2 SYGVKD. V lost 6 bases to trimming and J lost 5 bases; unmatched junction nucleotides: 12. The CDR3 spans 16 residues. The CDR3 region is CAISANFGTGGNEQYF. In DNA, the CDR3 is TGTGCCATCAGCGCCAATTTTGGGACAGGGGGTAACGAGCAGTACTTC.

J is TRBJ2-7 and V is TRBV27; D could derive from TRBD1 or TRBD2 (5 bases each). The CDR3 length is 13 residues. Trimming left V 6 bases short and J 6 bases short, with 15 bases between. CDR1 MNHEY and CDR2 SMNVEV come from the germline V gene (reference sequence). The CDR3 protein is CASSRQGGPEQYF. The DNA of the CDR3 is TGTGCCAGCAGCCGGCAGGGCGGGCCCGAGCAGTACTTC.

The V call is TRBV7-2, the J call TRBJ1-2; the match to TRBD1 covers 9 bases. Germline V gives CDR1 SGHTA, CDR2 FQGNSA. Trimming removed 4 bases from V and 8 bases from J; junction bases left unmatched: 8. There are 14 residues in the CDR3. CDR3 sequence: CASSSGTGIGGYTF. Written as DNA, the CDR3 is TGTGCCAGCAGCTCCGGGACAGGGATCGGCGGCTACACCTTC.

V is TRBV9 and J is TRBJ1-1; possibly TRBD1 for D (6 bases). This CDR3 is 15 amino acids long. Per the germline V gene, CDR1 is SGDLS and CDR2 is YYNGEE. V gave up 3 bases and J gave up 1 base, with 13 bases separating them. CDR3: CASSARQETNTEAFF. The CDR3 nucleotides read TGTGCCAGCAGCGCCCGACAGGAAACGAACACTGAAGCTTTCTTT.

This clone was found once. The gene calls are TRBV19 and TRBJ1-5, with TRBD1 as a possible D gene (6 bases). The V gene's germline CDR1 is LNHDA and CDR2 SQIVND (reference sequence). The length of the CDR3 is 15 residues. With 6 bases removed from V and 0 bases from J, the gap between germline ends came to 12 bases. The CDR3 DNA sequence: TGTGCCAGTAGGACTCAGGGGAATAGCAATCAGCCCCAGCATTTT. Its protein product is CASRTQGNSNQPQHF.

This clone has more than one count but fewer than ten. The chain combines TRBV4-2 with TRBJ1-3; D gene ambiguous. The length of the CDR3 is 14 residues. Germline loops: CDR1 LGHNA, CDR2 YNFKEQ. The V end lost 1 base, the J end lost 0 bases, and 4 bases lay between the germline ends. The CDR3 loop reads CASSQASSGNTIYF. The CDR3 DNA is TGTGCCAGCAGCCAAGCTTCCTCTGGAAACACCATATATTTT.

This clone has only a few counts. V usage is TRBV5-6 and J usage is TRBJ1-1, with D unresolved. Germline V lookup: CDR1 SGHDT, CDR2 YYEEEE. V lost 2 bases and J 1 base, leaving 6 bases between the germline ends. The CDR3 has 13 residues. The CDR3: CASSLKANTEAFF. The CDR3 bases are TGTGCCAGCAGCTTAAAGGCGAACACTGAAGCTTTCTTT.

The chain couples TRBV4-3 to TRBJ1-4; 7 bases are shared with TRBD1. V shed 4 bases and J 6 bases; nucleotides not matched to a gene: 8. CDR1 is LGHNA and CDR2 is YSLEER in the germline V gene. CDR3 size: 15 residues. This chain's CDR3 is CASSPKSGGDEKLFF. In DNA form, the CDR3 reads TGCGCCAGCAGCCCTAAGTCAGGGGGGGATGAAAAACTGTTTTTT.

The V and J genes are TRBV28 and TRBJ2-2; a possible D gene is TRBD1 (7 bases). The germline gives CDR1 MDHEN, CDR2 SYDVKM. Trimming pared 10 bases from V and 4 bases from J, leaving 19 bases between. The CDR3 has 15 amino acids. CDR3 sequence reads: CATARRGPVTGELFF. In nucleotides, the CDR3 is TGTGCCACCGCGAGGAGGGGGCCGGTCACCGGGGAGCTGTTTTTT.

The V gene is TRBV14, the J gene TRBJ1-1; D is ambiguous. V lost 4 bases to trimming and J lost 2 bases, with 17 bases between them. Looked up from germline, CDR1 is SGHDN and CDR2 is FVKESK. The CDR3 totals 16 residues. CDR3 sequence reads: CASSPPRGSGNTEAFF. CDR3 DNA sequence: TGTGCCAGCAGCCCCCCGAGAGGCAGTGGTAACACTGAAGCTTTCTTT.

This chain connects TRBV2 to TRBJ1-6; D is unresolved. Germline values: CDR1 SNHLY, CDR2 FYNNEI. This CDR3 is built from 14 residues. V lost 3 bases and J 7 bases, leaving 10 bases between the germline ends. CDR3 coding DNA: TGTGCCAGCAGTGATAGGGCAAGAAATTCACCCCTCCACTTT. Its translation is CASSDRARNSPLHF.

V gene TRBV11-2 combines with J gene TRBJ2-7, with 8 bases identical to TRBD1. This CDR3 region has 13 residues. V gave up 3 bases and J gave up 3 bases; unmatched junction bases: 1. CDR1 is SGHAT, CDR2 FQNNGV, per germline. The CDR3 spells CASSFGQGYEQYF. CDR3 DNA: TGTGCCAGCAGCTTCGGACAGGGCTACGAGCAGTACTTC.

The chain employs TRBV19 and TRBJ2-7, with 8 bases aligning to TRBD1. The CDR3 extends over 14 amino acids. Germline V lookup: CDR1 LNHDA, CDR2 SQIVND (reference sequence). After removal of 1 base from V and 3 bases from J, the junction contained 2 bases not matched to a gene. The CDR3 DNA reads as TGTGCCAGTAGTATAGCTGGACAGGGCTACGAGCAGTACTTC. Protein product: CASSIAGQGYEQYF. Using reference TRBV19 and TRBJ2-7 for the parts outside the CDR3, the full variable domain is DGGITQSPKYLFRKEGQNVTLSCEQNLNHDAMYWYRQDPGQGLRLIYYSQIVNDFQKGDIAEGYSVSREKKESFPLTVTSAQKNPTAFYLCASSIAGQGYEQYFGPGTRLTVT.

The chain has TRBV4-3 and TRBJ2-7; TRBD2 matches at 9 bases. The CDR3 consists of 15 residues. V lost 0 bases and J lost 3; bases outside the gene matches: 3. CDR1 and CDR2 from the germline V gene are LGHNA and YSLEER. This CDR3 is CASSQEAGGDYEQYF. As DNA, the CDR3 is TGCGCCAGCAGCCAAGAAGCGGGGGGCGACTACGAGCAGTACTTC.